These T cell receptor beta chains were read from a single sample in a study of patients and donors after allogeneic stem cell transplantation. TCRdb ran MiXCR on the RT-PCR reads and lists one entry per CDR3 protein. The table shows approximately 160,000 distinct CDR3 sequences, with approximately 30% occurring only once. Specimen: blood, either unsorted or a sorted T cell fraction (not recorded which). These receptors were obtained from a human donor who was either an allogeneic HSCT recipient or a stem cell or donor lymphocyte infusion donor (not recorded which). It is not recorded whose cells these are; they may come from a transplant donor. Each CDR3 is given with its conserved first and last residue.

J gene	V gene	CDR3 protein
TRBJ2-3	TRBV5-1	CASSVGLAGDSDTQYF
TRBJ1-1	TRBV20-1	CSNRDRGRDTEAFF
TRBJ2-5	TRBV7-2	CASSFRLAEETQYF
TRBJ2-7	TRBV6-5	CASKRDGYYEQYF
TRBJ1-6	TRBV6-5	CASSYSGPGGAYSPLHF
TRBJ2-3	TRBV5-1	CASSPSTSGIAQYF
TRBJ1-4	TRBV20-1	CSARSREKLFF
TRBJ1-1	TRBV15	CATSSLGVLTEAFF
TRBJ2-1	TRBV18	CASSPPLGASSYNEQFF
TRBJ2-1	TRBV3-1	CASSHRAGEGSYNEQFF
TRBJ2-7	TRBV3-1	CASSQKLGPAYEQYF